This T cell receptor beta chain stems from a study of blood T cell repertoires in COVID-19. The V segment lost 6 bases and the J segment 6 bases; nucleotides outside the gene matches: 2. CDR3 size: 12 residues. Germline CDR1 MDHEN, CDR2 SYDVKM. Assay: immunoSEQ multiplex PCR; the TCRdb copy retains only in-frame clones and omits some. The sample consists of about 81,000 clones, 90% to 95% of them appearing once. This clone was seen once. The J gene is TRBJ2-4, the V gene TRBV28; TRBD2 agrees at 7 bases. Material: peripheral blood. This clonotype was obtained from a woman in her forties or fifties in a cohort sampled during active COVID-19. CDR3 amino acids: CASSSGGNIQYF. CDR3 DNA: TGTGCCAGCAGCTCGGGGGGAAACATTCAGTACTTC. Filled out from reference TRBV28 and TRBJ2-4, the complete variable domain reads DVKVTQSSRYLVKRTGEKVFLECVQDMDHENMFWYRQDPGLGLRLIYFSYDVKMKEKGDIPEGYSVSREKKERFSLILESASTNQTSMYLCASSSGGNIQYFGAGTRLSVL.